This T cell receptor (beta chain) was retrieved from a study of beta chain features in type 1 diabetes. The study's findings and limits: When Type 1 diabetes patients were examined, their TCRB CDR3s proved moderately but significantly shorter in all four CD4+ subsets.

The germline V gene has CDR1 GTSNPN and CDR2 SVGIG (reference sequence). Trimming removed 5 bases at V and 6 bases at J, with 14 bases between. This CDR3 has 12 residues. This clone came up a few times. Its antigen remains unknown. The authors reverse transcribed all of the isolated RNA, so sequencing captured expressed TCRB transcripts. It was found that naive, central memory and regulatory T cell samples averaged about 3.57 million reads. The method was immunoSEQ multiplex PCR; TCRdb's version includes in-frame clones alone and lacks a portion of them. The repertoire includes some 270,000 clones, about 11% of them detected once, and around 0.017% sits in the top ten.

The source material was naive CD4+ T cells from blood. The chain combines TRBV30 with TRBJ2-7; D call uncertain. The receptor was derived from a man aged 30-40 years with type 1 diabetes. The CDR3: CAWGGLVSEQYF. As DNA, the CDR3 is TGTGCCTGGGGCGGCCTGGTCTCCGAGCAGTACTTC.